Listed here are 24 T cell receptor beta chains from one sample, sequenced in a study of blood T cell repertoires in COVID-19. Sequencing used immunoSEQ multiplex PCR; TCRdb keeps in-frame clones, though not all of them. Counted here are about 92,000 clones, over 60% occurring once; the ten biggest clones make up approximately 8.7%. Sequenced: peripheral blood. Every receptor here comes from a man aged 50-60 years who had recovered from COVID-19.

The rearrangement uses TRBV20-1 and TRBJ2-2, with TRBD1 matching over 7 bases. From germline, CDR1 is DFQATT and CDR2 SNEGSKA (reference sequence). The CDR3 consists of 15 residues. The ends lost 3 bases at V and 2 bases at J; junction bases unmatched: 6. Here the CDR3 reads CSASRGQKNTGELFF. DNA for the CDR3: TGCAGTGCTAGTAGGGGACAGAAAAACACCGGGGAGCTGTTTTTT.

The chain recombines TRBV6-5 with TRBJ1-1, with D perhaps matching TRBD1 (5 bases). Germline loops: CDR1 MNHEY, CDR2 SVGAGI. The V end lost 5 bases, the J end lost 0 bases, and 10 bases lay between the germline ends. This CDR3 spans 14 amino acids. The CDR3 loop reads CASSKDTLNTEAFF. CDR3 coding DNA: TGTGCCAGCAGTAAGGACACCTTGAACACTGAAGCTTTCTTT.

The sample holds one count of this clone. This sequence joins TRBV6-5 and TRBJ1-2; tentative D call: TRBD1 (5 bases). This CDR3 has 13 residues. Germline CDR1 MNHEY, CDR2 SVGAGI. V shed 5 bases and J shed 4 bases, with 11 bases lying between them. In DNA form, the CDR3 reads TGTGCCAGCAGTCGAGGAGGGGCCTATGGCTACACCTTC. It encodes CASSRGGAYGYTF.

The rearrangement joins TRBV7-8 to TRBJ1-1; a weak D match, TRBD1 (6 bases). CDR3 length: 12 amino acids. Looked up from germline, CDR1 is SGHVS and CDR2 is FQNEAQ. V dropped 0 bases and J dropped 11 bases, with 10 bases sitting between them. The CDR3 coding sequence is TGTGCCAGCAGCTTAGCGGGGGGGGCGGCTTTCTTT. Amino acid sequence: CASSLAGGAAFF.

The J gene is TRBJ2-5, the V gene TRBV3-1 (or the pseudogene TRBV3-2); D uncertain. Trimming shortened V by 3 bases and J by 2 bases, and 10 bases separated the two germline ends. The germline gives CDR1 LGHDT, CDR2 YNNKEL (reference sequence). This CDR3 has 14 amino acids. The CDR3 is CASSHSTAQETQYF. CDR3 DNA sequence: TGTGCCAGCAGCCACTCTACTGCTCAAGAGACCCAGTACTTC.

The V gene is TRBV6-1, the J gene TRBJ1-1, with D unclear. CDR3 size: 12 residues. Per germline, CDR1 MNHNS and CDR2 SASEGT. V was trimmed by 3 bases and J by 8 bases, leaving 10 bases between them. The chain's CDR3 is CASSETKIEAFF. The CDR3 DNA reads as TGTGCCAGCAGTGAGACAAAAATCGAAGCTTTCTTT.

The chain is built from TRBV10-3 and TRBJ1-6; D not resolved. Trimming removed 6 bases from V and 6 bases from J, with 9 bases in between. The germline gives CDR1 ENHRY, CDR2 SYGVKD. The CDR3 is made up of 13 amino acids. The CDR3 DNA sequence: TGTGCCATCAGGAGCGAGGCTAATTCACCCCTCCACTTT. Translation: CAIRSEANSPLHF.

The chain is built from TRBV2 and TRBJ2-7, with 11 bases matching TRBD2. Germline values: CDR1 SNHLY, CDR2 FYNNEI. Germline trimming cut 3 bases from V and 3 bases from J; bases unmatched to any gene: 13. The CDR3 contains 18 residues. Here the CDR3 reads CASSDSASGGPLDYEQYF. The CDR3 bases are TGTGCCAGCAGTGATAGTGCTAGCGGGGGGCCCCTAGACTACGAGCAGTACTTC.

This clone was counted once. The V call is TRBV18, the J call TRBJ2-3, with 10 bases matching TRBD1. The CDR3 runs to 14 residues. CDR1 and CDR2 (germline): KGHSH, LQKENI. Unmatched junction bases numbered 2, after V lost 4 bases and J lost 4 bases. The CDR3 loop reads CASSRDRGADTQYF. CDR3 DNA sequence: TGTGCCAGCTCACGGGACAGGGGCGCAGATACGCAGTATTTT.

The chain uses TRBV10-3 and TRBJ2-1; TRBD1 matches at 10 bases. CDR1 ENHRY and CDR2 SYGVKD come from the germline V gene. V trimming: 10 bases; J trimming: 9 bases; junction bases outside the gene matches: 12. The CDR3 totals 14 residues. This CDR3 reads CATRRDRGTGEQFF. Here the CDR3 DNA reads TGTGCCACCCGCCGGGACAGGGGCACGGGTGAGCAGTTCTTC.

The chain employs TRBV4-2 and TRBJ2-3; D perhaps matches TRBD2 (5 bases). Deletions cut 1 base from V and 0 bases from J, with 11 bases between. The V gene's germline CDR1 is LGHNA and CDR2 YNFKEQ. This CDR3 comprises 16 residues. CDR3 sequence: CASSQVSASSTDTQYF. The CDR3 nucleotides read TGTGCCAGCAGCCAAGTAAGCGCTAGCAGCACAGATACGCAGTATTTT.

The sample holds a few counts of this clone. This rearrangement joins TRBV7-9 to TRBJ1-2; D is perhaps TRBD1 (6 bases). V lost 5 bases to trimming and J lost 5 bases, with 12 bases between them. Looked up from germline, CDR1 is SEHNR and CDR2 is FQNEAQ (reference sequence). This CDR3 is built from 13 residues. The CDR3 DNA reads as TGTGCCAGCAGCCCTACGGGGACATATGGCTACACCTTC. Amino acid sequence: CASSPTGTYGYTF.

The chain joins TRBV5-5 to TRBJ1-1, with D hard to call. The V end lost 2 bases, the J end lost 3 bases, and 17 bases lay between the germline ends. Germline V gene data show CDR1 as SGHKS and CDR2 as YYEKEE (reference sequence). This CDR3 spans 16 amino acids. DNA of the CDR3: TGTGCCAGCAGCTTTGGAGGTAGAGGAACGTACACTGAAGCTTTCTTT. It translates to CASSFGGRGTYTEAFF. Together with reference TRBV5-5 and TRBJ1-1, the CDR3 gives the full variable domain: DAGVTQSPTHLIKTRGQQVTLRCSPISGHKSVSWYQQVLGQGPQFIFQYYEKEERGRGNFPDRFSARQFPNYSSELNVNALLLGDSALYLCASSFGGRGTYTEAFFGQGTRLTVV.

The chain links TRBV9 to TRBJ2-1, with 9 bases fitting TRBD2. CDR1 SGDLS and CDR2 YYNGEE come from the germline V gene. This CDR3 region has 18 residues. V lost 0 bases to trimming and J lost 8 bases; unmatched junction nucleotides: 15. The CDR3: CASSVAPWAGGESYEQFF. The CDR3 DNA reads as TGTGCCAGCAGCGTAGCCCCCTGGGCGGGGGGGGAGTCCTATGAGCAGTTCTTC.

This clone was counted between two and nine times. This sequence joins TRBV19 and TRBJ2-1; 9 positions agree with TRBD2. The CDR3 is 15 residues long. Germline-derived CDR1 and CDR2 are LNHDA and SQIVND (reference sequence). With V trimmed by 6 bases and J by 3 bases, 6 bases remained unmatched. For the CDR3, the DNA is TGTGCCAGTAGGGTAGCGGGAGCGATCTACAATGAGCAGTTCTTC. This translates into CASRVAGAIYNEQFF.

The rearrangement links TRBV7-2 to TRBJ1-6, with D possibly TRBD1 on 5 matching bases. The V gene's germline CDR1 is SGHTA and CDR2 FQGNSA. The CDR3 has 16 residues. V was pared by 5 bases and J by 7 bases, with 18 bases between. CDR3 sequence reads: CASSLGGGIGNSPLHF. The CDR3 DNA reads as TGTGCCAGCAGCCTTGGGGGGGGGATCGGGAATTCACCCCTCCACTTT.

The CDR3 protein is CASSYPPGQGSYEQYF. For the CDR3, the DNA is TGTGCCAGCAGTTACCCACCGGGACAGGGGTCTTACGAGCAGTACTTC. The chain links TRBV6-6 to TRBJ2-7; 10 nucleotides agree with TRBD1. This CDR3 is built from 16 residues. Germline V lookup: CDR1 MNHNY, CDR2 SVGAGI (reference sequence). V shed 2 bases and J 4 bases; nucleotides not matched to a gene: 8.

This clone was counted many times. The J gene is TRBJ2-5, the V gene TRBV4-1; 9 bases are a match to TRBD2. V trimming: 3 bases; J trimming: 5 bases; junction bases outside the gene matches: 10. CDR3 length: 16 amino acids. Germline values: CDR1 MGHRA, CDR2 YSYEKL. CDR3 DNA sequence: TGCGCCAGCAGCCAGGTGGCGGGACTAGCTTTGGAGACCCAGTACTTC. The encoded protein is CASSQVAGLALETQYF.

The chain is built from TRBV29-1 and TRBJ1-3; TRBD1 is a possible D gene (6 bases). The V gene lost 0 bases and the J gene lost 4 bases, with 10 bases spanning the gap. Per germline, CDR1 SQVTM and CDR2 ANQGSEA. The CDR3 totals 14 residues. The CDR3 sequence is CSVEEAQGGNTIYF. The CDR3 DNA is TGCAGCGTTGAAGAGGCCCAGGGGGGAAACACCATATATTTT. The full variable domain, its missing parts supplied by reference TRBV29-1 and TRBJ1-3, is SAVISQKPSRDICQRGTSLTIQCQVDSQVTMMFWYRQQPGQSLTLIATANQGSEATYESGFVIDKFPISRPNLTFSTLTVSNMSPEDSSIYLCSVEEAQGGNTIYFGEGSWLTVV.

The chain links TRBV6-5 to TRBJ1-1, with D uncertain. Germline loops: CDR1 MNHEY, CDR2 SVGAGI. Trimming took 0 bases from V and 2 from J, leaving 4 bases between them. The CDR3 covers 13 residues. The CDR3 here is CASSYSVNTEAFF. The DNA for the CDR3 is TGTGCCAGCAGTTACTCTGTAAACACTGAAGCTTTCTTT.

V is TRBV11-2 and J is TRBJ1-3; D unclear. Deletions cut 5 bases from V and 1 base from J, with 9 bases between. Germline lookup yields CDR1 SGHAT and CDR2 FQNNGV. The CDR3 is 14 amino acids. The chain's CDR3 is CASSPGSSGNTIYF. The CDR3 nucleotides read TGTGCCAGCAGCCCTGGGAGTTCTGGAAACACCATATATTTT.

The CDR3 nucleotides read TGTGCCTGGAGTGTACATTACACTGAAGCTTTCTTT. Translating it yields CAWSVHYTEAFF. This chain uses TRBV30 with TRBJ1-1; D is undetermined. This CDR3 region has 12 residues. CDR1 and CDR2 from the germline V gene are GTSNPN and SVGIG (reference sequence). Trimming stripped 0 bases from V and 3 bases from J, with 5 bases between. The full variable domain, its missing parts supplied by reference TRBV30 and TRBJ1-1, is SQTIHQWPATLVQPVGSPLSLECTVEGTSNPNLYWYRQAAGRGLQLLFYSVGIGQISSEVPQNLSASRPQDRQFILSSKKLLLSDSGFYLCAWSVHYTEAFFGQGTRLTVV.

V is TRBV6-5 and J is TRBJ2-3; D remains unclear. Germline V CDR1 and CDR2: MNHEY, SVGAGI. The CDR3 covers 11 residues. V was pared by 2 bases and J by 9 bases, with 6 bases between. The CDR3 here is CASSYGQTQYF. CDR3 sequence (DNA): TGTGCCAGCAGTTACGGGCAGACGCAGTATTTT.

The chain carries TRBV7-9 and TRBJ2-2, with D tentatively TRBD1 (6 bases). The CDR3 consists of 13 residues. The V end was cut by 10 bases, the J end by 0 bases, with 9 bases between. Germline V CDR1 and CDR2: SEHNR, FQNEAQ (reference sequence). CDR3 DNA sequence: TGTGCCACCCGGACAGCGAACACCGGGGAGCTGTTTTTT. Translated, it gives CATRTANTGELFF.